A single sample gave rise to the 7 T cell receptor beta chains below, sequenced in a study of T cell responses to AZD1222 COVID-19 vaccine. This table comes from immunoSEQ multiplex PCR, and its TCRdb copy is limited to in-frame clones, with some not included. The sample lists under 150,000 clones, 93% seen once, with 5% to 6.5% in the top ten. The sequenced sample was peripheral blood, obtained on day 0 of AZD1222 vaccination. The source is an adult in good health.

The chain employs TRBV19 and TRBJ1-2; D uncertain. Looked up from germline, CDR1 is LNHDA and CDR2 is SQIVND (reference sequence). With 4 bases removed from V and 4 bases from J, the gap between germline ends came to 16 bases. This CDR3 contains 15 residues. CDR3 region: CASSTLRVSSYGYTF. DNA for the CDR3: TGTGCCAGTAGTACGCTCCGGGTCTCATCCTATGGCTACACCTTC. Full variable domain (missing parts from reference TRBV19 and TRBJ1-2): DGGITQSPKYLFRKEGQNVTLSCEQNLNHDAMYWYRQDPGQGLRLIYYSQIVNDFQKGDIAEGYSVSREKKESFPLTVTSAQKNPTAFYLCASSTLRVSSYGYTFGSGTRLTVV.

The chain carries TRBV7-8 and TRBJ2-1; 9 bases match TRBD2. Germline V gene sequence: CDR1 SGHVS, CDR2 FQNEAQ. CDR3 size: 15 residues. V gave up 2 bases and J gave up 3 bases; unmatched junction bases: 2. CDR3 in amino acids: CASSLFSGSYNEQFF. DNA for the CDR3: TGTGCCAGCAGCTTATTTAGCGGGAGCTACAATGAGCAGTTCTTC.

V usage is TRBV29-1 and J usage is TRBJ1-2; maybe TRBD1 (5 bases). Trimming took 6 bases from V and 4 from J, leaving 9 bases between them. CDR3 length: 11 residues. Germline V gene lookup returns CDR1 SQVTM and CDR2 ANQGSEA. CDR3 in DNA: TGCAGCGTGGTCGGGACCTATGGCTACACCTTC. Translation gives CSVVGTYGYTF.

J is TRBJ2-1 and V is TRBV20-1; D remains unclear. The germline V gene encodes CDR1 DFQATT and CDR2 SNEGSKA (reference sequence). V lost 5 bases to trimming and J lost 4 bases, with 6 bases between them. This CDR3 spans 11 amino acids. The CDR3 sequence: CSAPIYNEQFF. The CDR3 DNA follows: TGCAGTGCTCCCATATACAATGAGCAGTTCTTC.

This chain joins TRBV28 and TRBJ2-7, with D possibly being TRBD1 or TRBD2 (5 bases each). V was pared by 4 bases and J by 3 bases, with 13 bases between. The CDR3 has 14 residues. Germline-derived CDR1 and CDR2 are MDHEN and SYDVKM. The CDR3 nucleotides read TGTGCCAGCAGTTCCCCGGGACGGGACTACGAGCAGTACTTC. Protein sequence: CASSSPGRDYEQYF.

The chain has TRBV6-5 and TRBJ1-1; D not resolved. V was cut by 10 bases and J by 12 bases, with 15 bases left in between. Germline CDR1 and CDR2: MNHEY and SVGAGI. The CDR3 is 10 amino acids. The CDR3 DNA follows: TGTGCCACCCTATCAGTGGAGTCTTTCTTT. Translation gives CATLSVESFF.

The chain employs TRBV28 and TRBJ1-3; D is unclear. The germline gives CDR1 MDHEN, CDR2 SYDVKM. V shed 6 bases and J shed 0 bases, with 9 bases lying between them. The CDR3 extends over 14 amino acids. This CDR3 is CASSRVPSGNTIYF. CDR3 DNA: TGTGCCAGCAGCCGGGTCCCCTCTGGAAACACCATATATTTT.